The clone carrying this T cell receptor (beta chain) came up many times. Its specificity is not known. Template switching, a step in the protocol, added a universal primer site, and cDNA carried unique molecular identifiers. TCRdb itself ran the 5' RACE reads through MiXCR, one entry per CDR3 protein. Of about 700,000 distinct CDR3 sequences detected, around 5.7% appear once; the ten largest clones hold around 1.9%. The CDR3 extends over 13 amino acids. Trimming took 11 bases from V and 6 from J, leaving 20 bases between them. The germline V gene has CDR1 ENHRY and CDR2 SYGVKD. The sample comes from a study of identical twins. Findings and caveats of the study: Weaker excess twin sharing was seen among beta out-of-frame sequences. The models gave estimates that fell short of the out-of-frame TCR alpha sharing seen in monozygotic twins. Insertions ran lower in abundant cord blood beta clonotypes, though not in memory repertoires.

The sequenced sample was naive T cells sorted from blood. J is TRBJ2-7 and V is TRBV10-3; D is ambiguous. The source is a man aged 18 to 30 in good health. CDR3 nucleotides: TGTGCCGAAGCGTCGGCCCTTTTGTCCGAGCAGTACTTC. The encoded protein is CAEASALLSEQYF.